The 17 T cell receptor beta chains below all came from one sample that was sequenced in a study of shared clonotypes between healthy human individuals. Sequencing was performed with immunoSEQ multiplex PCR; in TCRdb, only in-frame clones are kept and a portion is missing. The sample lists roughly 100,000 clones; about 66% were seen once. Sequenced input: memory CD8+ T cells sorted from blood. Subset specified: CD45RO+ cells pooled with CCR7-negative TemRA cells. The receptors come from a woman in her thirties in good health.

This chain uses TRBV28 with TRBJ1-3; D not certain. CDR3 size: 13 residues. CDR1 is MDHEN and CDR2 is SYDVKM in the germline V gene. V was cut by 6 bases and J by 0 bases, with 6 bases left in between. CDR3 loop: CASSPDSGNTIYF. CDR3 coding DNA: TGTGCCAGCAGCCCTGACTCTGGAAACACCATATATTTT.

The V and J genes are TRBV28 and TRBJ2-3, with TRBD2 identical over 9 bases. V gave up 3 bases and J gave up 1 base; unmatched junction bases: 14. The CDR3 covers 19 residues. Per germline, CDR1 MDHEN and CDR2 SYDVKM. CDR3 DNA sequence: TGTGCCAGCAGTTTCCGGCGGGAGGGCCTTTTCCCTCGCACAGATACGCAGTATTTT. This gives the protein CASSFRREGLFPRTDTQYF.

Many counts were recorded for this clone. The identical CDR3 is also encoded by other nucleotide sequences in the sample. This sequence joins TRBV28 and TRBJ1-1; no clear D. Germline V gene sequence: CDR1 MDHEN, CDR2 SYDVKM. The CDR3 runs 15 residues. Trimming removed 3 bases at V and 0 bases at J, with 11 bases between. The CDR3 DNA reads TGTGCCAGCAGTTTTAGGGTCAGCTTGAACACTGAAGCTTTCTTT. Amino acids: CASSFRVSLNTEAFF. The whole variable domain, remainder taken from reference TRBV28 and TRBJ1-1, is DVKVTQSSRYLVKRTGEKVFLECVQDMDHENMFWYRQDPGLGLRLIYFSYDVKMKEKGDIPEGYSVSREKKERFSLILESASTNQTSMYLCASSFRVSLNTEAFFGQGTRLTVV.

The chain couples TRBV10-3 to TRBJ2-1; no firm D call. Germline CDR1 is ENHRY and CDR2 is SYGVKD. This CDR3 is 12 amino acids long. V dropped 6 bases and J dropped 9 bases, with 12 bases sitting between them. CDR3 sequence: CAISTWWGEQFF. Written as DNA, the CDR3 is TGTGCCATCAGCACCTGGTGGGGTGAGCAGTTCTTC.

V usage is TRBV5-6 and J usage is TRBJ1-2, with D possibly TRBD1 on 6 matching bases. The CDR3 runs to 14 residues. The V and J ends lost 2 bases and 3 bases respectively, with 11 bases between them. Germline CDR1 reads SGHDT; CDR2 reads YYEEEE. CDR3 nucleotide sequence: TGTGCCAGCAGCTTATTGGACAGTTACTATGGCTACACCTTC. Its translation: CASSLLDSYYGYTF.

J is TRBJ2-3 and V is TRBV5-4; 10 nucleotides match TRBD2. J was trimmed by 1 base and V by 0 bases; bases with no gene match: 14. The CDR3 is 20 amino acids. Germline assignment: CDR1 SGHNT and CDR2 YYREEE (reference sequence). The CDR3 region has the DNA TGTGCCAGCAGCTTGGCCTTAGGGCTAGCGGGAGAGGGACGCACAGATACGCAGTATTTT. Translating gives CASSLALGLAGEGRTDTQYF.

The rearrangement uses TRBV25-1 and TRBJ2-7; the D gene is possibly TRBD2 (6 bases). Trimming took 3 bases from V and 7 from J, leaving 22 bases between them. The CDR3 consists of 16 residues. Germline CDR1 reads MGHDK; CDR2 reads SYGVNS. This CDR3 is CASSDPRGGNSWEQYF. The DNA of the CDR3 is TGTGCCAGCAGTGACCCGCGGGGCGGGAACTCTTGGGAGCAGTACTTC.

This clone has only a few counts. The chain carries TRBV10-3 and TRBJ1-3; D gene ambiguous. Germline CDR1 and CDR2: ENHRY and SYGVKD. The CDR3 has 13 residues. Trimming stripped 7 bases from V and 8 bases from J, with 15 bases between. The CDR3 reads CAIKGSQWDTIYF. CDR3 sequence (DNA): TGTGCCATCAAGGGCAGCCAGTGGGACACCATATATTTT.

The chain links TRBV27 to TRBJ2-7; possibly TRBD1 or TRBD2 for D (5 bases each). This CDR3 contains 15 residues. Trimming left V 5 bases short and J 2 bases short, with 16 bases between. Looked up from germline, CDR1 is MNHEY and CDR2 is SMNVEV (reference sequence). CDR3 region: CASSPTGTSAYEQYF. The DNA for the CDR3 is TGTGCCAGCAGTCCGACCGGGACGTCAGCCTACGAGCAGTACTTC.

This chain connects TRBV28 to TRBJ1-2; 7 bases align to TRBD1. Germline CDR1 and CDR2: MDHEN and SYDVKM. V lost 11 bases and J lost 8; bases outside the gene matches: 14. This CDR3 has 13 amino acids. CDR3 region: CAGTGQSSGGYTF. The CDR3 DNA is TGTGCCGGGACGGGACAGTCCTCCGGGGGCTACACCTTC.

With regard to this clone: This likely came from a read error, as a far larger clone is one base away. The gene calls are TRBV2 and TRBJ1-2; D call uncertain. Germline V gene data show CDR1 as SNHLY and CDR2 as FYNNEI. The CDR3 has 20 amino acids. CDR3 nucleotides: TGTGCCAGCAGTGAACCCGCAAGCAGCGCTATCCCGCGCTTAAACTATGGCTACATCTTC. Its translation is CASSEPASSAIPRLNYGYIF.

J is TRBJ1-5 and V is TRBV11-2; 7 positions match TRBD1. Germline values: CDR1 SGHAT, CDR2 FQNNGV. The CDR3 runs to 15 residues. The ends lost 3 bases at V and 6 bases at J; junction bases unmatched: 8. The CDR3 DNA reads TGTGCCAGCAGCTTTGGCAGGGGGGAGGGTCAGCCCCAGCATTTT. It yields the protein CASSFGRGEGQPQHF.

This clone was counted a few times. The chain couples TRBV19 to TRBJ2-6, with D possibly called TRBD1 or TRBD2 (5 bases each). Trimming removed 2 bases from V and 0 bases from J, with 11 bases in between. The germline V gene encodes CDR1 LNHDA and CDR2 SQIVND (reference sequence). The CDR3 has 17 amino acids. The CDR3 DNA sequence: TGTGCCAGTAGTATAAGGGGAGATAGCTCTGGGGCCAACGTCCTGACTTTC. Translated: CASSIRGDSSGANVLTF.

The chain joins TRBV19 to TRBJ1-5; D ambiguous. This CDR3 is 15 amino acids long. V was clipped by 3 bases and J by 3 bases, with 12 bases between them. The germline CDR1 and CDR2 sequences are LNHDA and SQIVND (reference sequence). CDR3 region: CASSMNSYLNQPQHF. Here the CDR3 DNA reads TGTGCCAGTAGTATGAACTCCTACCTCAATCAGCCCCAGCATTTT.

V gene TRBV28 combines with J gene TRBJ1-1; no clear D gene. The germline V and J ends were trimmed by 4 bases and 0 bases, with 6 bases remaining between them. The V gene's germline CDR1 is MDHEN and CDR2 SYDVKM. The CDR3 loop spans 13 amino acids. The CDR3 loop is CASSSRVNTEAFF. CDR3 DNA sequence: TGTGCCAGCAGTTCCCGCGTGAACACTGAAGCTTTCTTT.

This clone appeared once. The V gene is TRBV14, the J gene TRBJ1-1; the D is unclear. This CDR3 comprises 13 residues. Germline values: CDR1 SGHDN, CDR2 FVKESK. V gave up 2 bases and J gave up 1 base, with 5 bases separating them. CDR3 DNA: TGTGCCAGCAGCCAATCATGGAACACTGAAGCTTTCTTT. It codes for CASSQSWNTEAFF.

The chain couples TRBV5-4 to TRBJ2-2; TRBD2 aligns across 8 bases. The V gene end was trimmed by 5 bases and the J gene end by 2 bases; junction bases not matched to a gene: 5. Germline CDR1 and CDR2: SGHNT and YYREEE (reference sequence). This CDR3 is 15 amino acids long. CDR3 nucleotides: TGTGCCAGCAGATATAGCGGGAAAAACACCGGGGAGCTGTTTTTT. Translating it yields CASRYSGKNTGELFF.